A selection of T cell receptor beta chains follows, all from one sample in a study of PD-L1 blockade in urothelial cancer. The protocol was immunoSEQ multiplex PCR, while the TCRdb copy is restricted to in-frame clones and leaves out a portion. The table includes tens of thousands of clones, approximately 79% detected once. Sequences were derived from PBMCs, sampled around atezolizumab (anti-PD-L1) treatment. The receptors shown here come from a man in his 70s with urothelial cancer. CDR3s include the opening cysteine and the closing phenylalanine or tryptophan. D genes are given only for firm matches. Clone size is not always given. Where it is, it says once, few, many or a class for expanded clones.

size	J	D	V	DNA	CDR3
NA	TRBJ2-6	NA	TRBV15	TGTGCCACCAGCCCGCGGGACTCTGGGGCCAACGTCCTGACTTTC	CATSPRDSGANVLTF
NA	TRBJ1-2	TRBD1	TRBV12-5	TGTGCTAGTGGTTTGCTCTCGGACAGGGGGCTTCCCATCTATGGCTACACCTTC	CASGLLSDRGLPIYGYTF
NA	TRBJ2-1	TRBD2	TRBV27	TGTGCCAGCAGTTCGGGGGGAGGTCGGGGCTACAATGAGCAGTTCTTC	CASSSGGGRGYNEQFF
few	TRBJ1-4	TRBD1	TRBV7-9	TGTGCCAGCAGCTTAATTGGGACAGGGCGTGAAAAACTGTTTTTT	CASSLIGTGREKLFF
NA	TRBJ2-1	TRBD2	TRBV19	TGTGCCAGTAGTGTGCCTAGCGGGCTAGGTAAGCAGTTCTTC	CASSVPSGLGKQFF
NA	TRBJ2-5	NA	TRBV4-1	TGCGCCAGCAGCCAAAAAAACCAGGTGGCTCCGTACCAAGAGACCCAGTACTTC	CASSQKNQVAPYQETQYF
NA	TRBJ1-4	TRBD1	TRBV29-1	TGCAGCGCTTTGGGACAGGATGAAAAACTGTTTTTT	CSALGQDEKLFF
NA	TRBJ2-7	TRBD2	TRBV10-1	TGCGCCAGCAGTGCCGGACTAGCGGGAGTTCACGAGCAGTACTTC	CASSAGLAGVHEQYF
NA	TRBJ1-1	TRBD1	TRBV28	TGTGCCAGCAGTTCGGCTCGACAGGGGGCCGGGAGGACTGAAGCTTTCTTT	CASSSARQGAGRTEAFF
NA	TRBJ2-2	NA	TRBV29-1	TGCAGCGTTATAGACACCATGAACACCGGGGAGCTGTTTTTT	CSVIDTMNTGELFF
NA	TRBJ2-6	TRBD1	TRBV19	TGTGCCAGTAGGGATACAGGGGCCAGCTCTGGGGCCAACGTCCTGACTTTC	CASRDTGASSGANVLTF
NA	TRBJ1-1	NA	TRBV9	TGTGCCAGCAGCGTAGCCTTAAACACTGAAGCTTTCTTT	CASSVALNTEAFF
once	TRBJ2-5	TRBD2	TRBV5-6	TGTGCCAGCAGCCCCGGGGGGGGGAAAGAGACCCAGTACTTC	CASSPGGGKETQYF
NA	TRBJ2-7	TRBD1	TRBV27	TGTGCCAGCAGTTTTAAGGGGGCTTTTAGCTCCTACGAGCAGTACTTC	CASSFKGAFSSYEQYF
many	TRBJ2-7	NA	TRBV4-1	TGCGCCAGCAGCCAAGCTGAGCGCTCCTACGAGCAGTACTTC	CASSQAERSYEQYF
NA	TRBJ2-7	TRBD2	TRBV27	TGTGCCAGCAGTTTTGGAGCGGGAGGGTTCTACGAGCAGTACTTC	CASSFGAGGFYEQYF
once	TRBJ2-5	TRBD2	TRBV7-2	TGTGCCAGCAGCCCTCGGACTAGCGGGAGAGAGACCCAGTACTTC	CASSPRTSGRETQYF
NA	TRBJ2-3	TRBD1	TRBV25-1	TGTGCCAGCAGCATACAGGGGGTTAGTACAGATACGCAGTATTTT	CASSIQGVSTDTQYF
NA	TRBJ2-7	NA	TRBV7-8	TGTGCCAGCAGCTCAGCCAGGGATGGCGAGCAGTACTTC	CASSSARDGEQYF
NA	TRBJ2-7	NA	TRBV21-1	TGTGCCAGCAGCAAAGCGGGGCCCCCCTACGAGCAGTACTTC	CASSKAGPPYEQYF